Following are 20 T cell receptor beta chains from one sample sequenced in a study of T-cell reconstitution after alpha-beta-depleted transplantation in children. Molecular barcoding with unique molecular identifiers was used for the TCRbeta library. TCRdb redid the calling of the PCR reads with MiXCR, one entry per CDR3 protein. The table lists a few hundred thousand distinct CDR3 sequences, less than 9.5% of them singletons. Study-wide results and caveats: At the one-year point after transplant, T-cell counts and TCRbeta diversity were found to come mostly from T cells that had been newly produced.

These receptors have no identified antigens. The material was peripheral blood, obtained 360 days after TCRalphabeta/CD19-depleted stem cell transplant. These receptor sequences come from a female patient between 2 and 10 years old who had a stem cell transplant for Fanconi anemia, so the T cells may come from the graft donor.

Only a few counts were recorded for this clonotype. This chain uses TRBV12-3 or TRBV12-4 with TRBJ1-1; D ambiguous. Trimming left V 2 bases short and J 1 base short, with 8 bases between. There are 14 residues in the CDR3. The CDR3 nucleotides read TGTGCCAGCAGTTTAACACGGAGGAACACTGAAGCTTTCTTT. It translates to CASSLTRRNTEAFF.

V is TRBV7-6 and J is TRBJ1-1, with a tentative D call TRBD1 (5 bases). This CDR3 has 16 amino acids. Germline CDR1 reads SGHVS; CDR2 reads FNYEAQ. V dropped 5 bases and J dropped 2 bases, with 18 bases sitting between them. Here the CDR3 DNA reads TGTGCCAGCAGCGCCTGGGACGGCAGGACCAACACTGAAGCTTTCTTT. The encoded protein is CASSAWDGRTNTEAFF.

This sequence joins TRBV5-8 and TRBJ2-3; 11 positions agree with TRBD1. V shed 2 bases and J 5 bases; nucleotides not matched to a gene: 7. CDR1 SGHTS and CDR2 YDEGEE come from the germline V gene. There are 16 residues in the CDR3. The CDR3 sequence: CASSLRTGGSKDTQYF. In DNA, the CDR3 is TGTGCCAGCAGCTTACGGACAGGGGGCTCTAAAGATACGCAGTATTTT.

V and J are TRBV9 and TRBJ2-7; D perhaps matches TRBD1 (6 bases). V dropped 4 bases and J dropped 5 bases, with 19 bases sitting between them. The length of the CDR3 is 15 residues. Looked up from germline, CDR1 is SGDLS and CDR2 is YYNGEE. The CDR3 sequence is CASSSGARDIHEQYV. In nucleotides, the CDR3 is TGTGCCAGCAGCTCAGGCGCCAGGGACATTCACGAGCAGTACGTC.

This clonotype has a handful of counts. The V call is TRBV11-3, the J call TRBJ2-2, with D unclear. The germline CDR1 and CDR2 sequences are SGHNT and YENEEA. Trimming removed 0 bases at V and 1 base at J, with 9 bases between. CDR3 length equals 16 residues. CDR3 sequence reads: CASSLDRAGNTGELFF. In nucleotides, the CDR3 is TGTGCCAGCAGCTTAGATCGGGCAGGGAACACCGGGGAGCTGTTTTTT. Variable domain in full (rest from reference TRBV11-3 and TRBJ2-2): EAGVVQSPRYKIIEKKQPVAFWCNPISGHNTLYWYLQNLGQGPELLIRYENEEAVDDSQLPKDRFSAERLKGVDSTLKIQPAELGDSAVYLCASSLDRAGNTGELFFGEGSRLTVL.

This chain uses TRBV7-2 with TRBJ1-5; maybe TRBD1 (5 bases). CDR1 is SGHTA, CDR2 FQGNSA, per germline. This CDR3 region has 15 residues. Trimming removed 5 bases from V and 1 base from J, with 12 bases in between. The CDR3: CASSPLRTSNQPQHF. Written as DNA, the CDR3 is TGTGCCAGCAGCCCGTTAAGGACAAGCAATCAGCCCCAGCATTTT.

This clonotype was seen at least ten times. This chain links TRBV6-5 with TRBJ2-1, with D perhaps given as TRBD1 or TRBD2 (5 bases each). Trimming shortened V by 6 bases and J by 9 bases, and 24 bases separated the two germline ends. The CDR3 has 16 residues. From germline, CDR1 is MNHEY and CDR2 SVGAGI. This CDR3 is CASSTIWGRGLGEQFF. Here the CDR3 DNA reads TGTGCCAGCAGCACCATATGGGGACGGGGTTTGGGTGAGCAGTTCTTC.

The chain recombines TRBV27 with TRBJ2-3, with D possibly TRBD1 on 6 matching bases. Trimming stripped 8 bases from V and 7 bases from J, with 16 bases between. CDR1 and CDR2 (germline): MNHEY, SMNVEV (reference sequence). This CDR3 has 13 residues. The CDR3 coding sequence is TGTGCCAGCCGGGTGGTAGGGGGACATACGCAGTATTTT. It specifies CASRVVGGHTQYF.

This clonotype has ten or more counts. The rearrangement links TRBV5-6 to TRBJ2-4, with 13 positions matching TRBD2. Losses at the gene ends were 3 bases for V and 6 bases for J; bases not matched to a gene: 12. The CDR3 extends over 18 amino acids. CDR1 is SGHDT and CDR2 is YYEEEE in the germline V gene. In nucleotides, the CDR3 is TGTGCCAGCAGCTCACGACTAGCGGGGGGTCCTAGCCTAAACATTCAGTACTTC. Translated, it gives CASSSRLAGGPSLNIQYF. Based on the CDR3 plus reference TRBV5-6 and TRBJ2-4, the full variable domain is DAGVTQSPTHLIKTRGQQVTLRCSPKSGHDTVSWYQQALGQGPQFIFQYYEEEERQRGNFPDRFSGHQFPNYSSELNVNALLLGDSALYLCASSSRLAGGPSLNIQYFGAGTRLSVL.

This clonotype has ten or more counts. The chain carries TRBV12-3 or TRBV12-4 and TRBJ1-6, with 7 bases that match TRBD1. This CDR3 has 15 amino acids. J was trimmed by 8 bases and V by 5 bases; bases with no gene match: 9. The CDR3 spells CASSPRQGRDSPLHF. The CDR3 coding sequence is TGTGCCAGCAGTCCCCGACAGGGACGGGATTCACCCCTCCACTTT.

This clonotype has a count of ten or more. The chain has TRBV15 and TRBJ2-7; D not certain. V was clipped by 0 bases and J by 3 bases, with 12 bases between them. Germline V gene sequence: CDR1 LNHNV, CDR2 YYDKDF (reference sequence). This CDR3 region has 15 residues. The DNA for the CDR3 is TGTGCCACCAGCAGAGATTCCCCATCCTACTACGAGCAGTACTTC. This translates into CATSRDSPSYYEQYF.

This clonotype was observed many times. The J gene is TRBJ2-1, the V gene TRBV27, with 10 bases lining up with TRBD1. With 8 bases clipped from V and 4 bases from J, the junction kept 2 bases outside the gene matches. Germline lookup yields CDR1 MNHEY and CDR2 SMNVEV (reference sequence). The CDR3 length is 13 residues. The CDR3 region is CASRQGAYNEQFF. The CDR3, as DNA: TGTGCCAGCCGACAGGGGGCATACAATGAGCAGTTCTTC.

This clonotype was recorded many times. The V gene is TRBV7-2, the J gene TRBJ2-2; D not resolved. Germline V gives CDR1 SGHTA, CDR2 FQGNSA. CDR3 size: 12 residues. Between the trimmed V and J ends, which lost 5 bases and 7 bases, there was a span of 8 bases. CDR3 coding DNA: TGTGCCAGCAGCCCACTGCTCGGGGAGCTGTTTTTT. Its protein is CASSPLLGELFF.

This clonotype was picked up many times. The CDR3 loop reads CASSLSAGSIKNIQYF. The CDR3 DNA reads TGTGCCAGCAGCTTATCAGCGGGGAGTATCAAAAACATTCAGTACTTC. V usage is TRBV13 and J usage is TRBJ2-4; TRBD2 matches at 7 bases. CDR1 is PRHDT, CDR2 FYEKMQ, per germline (reference sequence). The CDR3 runs 16 residues. After removal of 2 bases from V and 3 bases from J, the junction contained 7 bases not matched to a gene.

In this sample, this clonotype turned up many times. The chain uses TRBV12-3 or TRBV12-4 and TRBJ1-1; 7 bases map to TRBD1. The junction had 4 bases not matched to a gene; V was cut back by 6 bases and J by 6 bases. The CDR3 contains 12 residues. Written as DNA, the CDR3 is TGTGCCAGCAGCCCGACAGGGCCTGAAGCTTTCTTT. Its protein product is CASSPTGPEAFF.

This rearrangement joins TRBV6-5 to TRBJ2-1, with a tentative D call TRBD2 (6 bases). The CDR3 has 18 residues. Per germline, CDR1 MNHEY and CDR2 SVGAGI. V lost 2 bases and J lost 2, with 19 bases in between. The CDR3 nucleotides read TGTGCCAGCAGTTACCGCCTGTCGGGTAGCGGACCCTACAATGAGCAGTTCTTC. Translation: CASSYRLSGSGPYNEQFF.

This clonotype was counted at least ten times. The V and J genes are TRBV10-3 and TRBJ2-1; the match to TRBD1 covers 7 bases. This CDR3 is built from 18 residues. The junction had 13 bases not matched to a gene; V was cut back by 4 bases and J by 1 base. Per germline, CDR1 ENHRY and CDR2 SYGVKD. CDR3 DNA sequence: TGTGCCATCAGTGCGAACCTTGACAGGGTAGGGTCCTACAATGAGCAGTTCTTC. Encoded protein: CAISANLDRVGSYNEQFF.

This clonotype was seen more than once but under ten times. J is TRBJ2-2 and V is TRBV10-3; TRBD1 matches 9 bases. The CDR3 length is 14 residues. Trimming cost V 3 bases and J 7 bases; bases outside gene matches: 3. Germline V gene lookup returns CDR1 ENHRY and CDR2 SYGVKD. In DNA, the CDR3 is TGTGCCATCAGTGAACAGGGGGCGGGCGGGGAGCTGTTTTTT. The encoded protein is CAISEQGAGGELFF.

Only a few counts were recorded for this clonotype. This chain connects TRBV11-1 to TRBJ1-1, with 7 nucleotides matching TRBD1. The CDR3 is 16 residues long. Germline CDR1 reads SGHAT; CDR2 reads FQDESV (reference sequence). With 2 bases clipped from V and 3 bases from J, the junction kept 9 bases outside the gene matches. CDR3: CASSLFGQASDTEAFF. The DNA of the CDR3 is TGTGCCAGCAGCTTATTTGGACAGGCGTCGGACACTGAAGCTTTCTTT.

This clonotype has at least ten counts. This chain uses TRBV28 with TRBJ1-1; 8 bases are a match to TRBD1. Germline CDR1 is MDHEN and CDR2 is SYDVKM. The CDR3 covers 12 residues. Trimming removed 11 bases from V and 1 base from J; junction bases left unmatched: 3. The CDR3 sequence: CASDRENTEAFF. The CDR3 DNA is TGTGCCTCGGACAGGGAGAACACTGAAGCTTTCTTT. The full variable domain, its missing parts supplied by reference TRBV28 and TRBJ1-1, is DVKVTQSSRYLVKRTGEKVFLECVQDMDHENMFWYRQDPGLGLRLIYFSYDVKMKEKGDIPEGYSVSREKKERFSLILESASTNQTSMYLCASDRENTEAFFGQGTRLTVV.